A selection of T cell receptor beta chains follows, all from one sample in a study of OX40 agonist ivuxolimab in advanced cancers. Clones were sequenced by immunoSEQ multiplex PCR, and TCRdb holds only the in-frame ones, with some missing. Of about 100,000 clones listed, about nine tenths were seen once; the top ten hold about 0.29%. The starting material was CD4+ or CD8+ T cells sorted from blood, obtained in a trial of the OX40 agonist ivuxolimab. These receptors came from an adult with an advanced solid tumor such as melanoma, head and neck, liver or kidney cancer. The CDR3 runs from the conserved cysteine through the conserved F or W. Fields, in order: D gene, clone size, V gene, J gene, CDR3 protein, CDR3 DNA. D genes are given only for firm matches. The size of a clone is reported for some rows only, either as once, few or many, or as a class for expanded clones.

-	-	TRBV6-5	TRBJ2-1	CASSTRRILNEQFF	TGTGCCAGCAGTACCCGGCGGATTCTCAATGAGCAGTTCTTC
TRBD1	-	TRBV28	TRBJ1-5	CASSPPQTGVFSNQPQHF	TGTGCCAGCAGTCCACCTCAGACAGGGGTTTTTAGCAATCAGCCCCAGCATTTT
TRBD2	-	TRBV7-2	TRBJ2-1	CASSHVDGLAGARGNEQFF	TGTGCCAGCAGCCACGTCGATGGACTAGCGGGAGCTAGGGGCAATGAGCAGTTCTTC
-	-	TRBV29-1	TRBJ2-3	CSVARGQRTDTQYF	TGCAGCGTTGCGCGTGGACAGAGAACAGATACGCAGTATTTT
-	-	TRBV18	TRBJ1-1	CASSPPGTTEAFF	TGTGCCAGCTCACCACCAGGGACCACTGAAGCTTTCTTT
TRBD2	once	TRBV11-3	TRBJ2-7	CASMGTSGSHEQYF	TGTGCCAGCATGGGGACTAGCGGGAGCCACGAGCAGTACTTC
-	-	TRBV28	TRBJ1-5	CASSSGQTGRRTQHF	TGTGCCAGCAGTTCCGGACAAACAGGGCGCAGGACCCAGCATTTT
-	-	TRBV5-6	TRBJ2-7	CASTPPDRPYEQYF	TGTGCCAGCACTCCTCCCGACAGACCCTACGAGCAGTACTTC
-	-	TRBV7-2	TRBJ1-1	CASSLARGPGTEAFF	TGTGCCAGCAGCTTAGCCCGGGGGCCGGGCACTGAAGCTTTCTTT
-	-	TRBV6-1	TRBJ1-1	CASSARQVSNTEAFF	TGTGCCAGCAGTGCAAGACAGGTATCGAACACTGAAGCTTTCTTT
TRBD1	-	TRBV19	TRBJ1-1	CASRRQGAVNTEAFF	TGTGCCAGTCGGAGACAGGGGGCGGTTAACACTGAAGCTTTCTTT
-	-	TRBV5-6	TRBJ2-2	CASSLAPLGELFF	TGTGCCAGCAGCTTGGCGCCCCTCGGGGAGCTGTTTTTT
-	-	TRBV19	TRBJ2-2	CAATPGLGGELFF	TGTGCCGCTACCCCAGGGCTCGGCGGGGAGCTGTTTTTT
TRBD2	-	TRBV4-2	TRBJ2-7	CASSQDPTSGRRSYEQYF	TGTGCCAGCAGCCAAGATCCAACTAGCGGGAGGCGCTCCTACGAGCAGTACTTC
-	-	TRBV29-1	TRBJ2-1	CSVARRLGYNEQFF	TGCAGCGTTGCCCGGCGCTTAGGGTACAATGAGCAGTTCTTC
TRBD1	once	TRBV7-6	TRBJ2-5	CASSLDRGKFQYF	TGTGCCAGCAGCTTAGACAGGGGGAAGTTCCAGTACTTC
-	-	TRBV29-1	TRBJ1-1	CSVDGGMNTEAFF	TGCAGCGTTGACGGGGGGATGAACACTGAAGCTTTCTTT
-	-	TRBV5-6	TRBJ2-3	CASSLARWGFSTDTQYF	TGTGCCAGCAGCTTAGCAAGGTGGGGGTTTAGCACAGATACGCAGTATTTT
-	-	TRBV4-3	TRBJ2-5	CASSQSVRGQETQYF	TGCGCCAGCAGCCAAAGTGTTAGAGGGCAAGAGACCCAGTACTTC
-	once	TRBV2	TRBJ2-1	CASSVQGGSYNEQFF	TGTGCCAGCAGTGTACAGGGAGGCTCCTACAATGAGCAGTTCTTC
-	-	TRBV9	TRBJ1-1	CASSVSSRKGNTEAFF	TGTGCCAGCAGCGTATCTTCAAGGAAGGGAAACACTGAAGCTTTCTTT
TRBD1	once	TRBV27	TRBJ1-5	CARTRPGQERYSNQPQHF	TGTGCCAGGACTCGACCGGGACAGGAAAGATATAGCAATCAGCCCCAGCATTTT
TRBD1	-	TRBV28	TRBJ1-2	CASSLDRTYGYTF	TGTGCCAGCAGTTTGGACAGGACCTATGGCTACACCTTC
-	-	TRBV28	TRBJ1-1	CASRMTGNTEAFF	TGTGCCAGCAGGATGACAGGGAACACTGAAGCTTTCTTT
-	-	TRBV19	TRBJ1-3	CASSLQQGVSGNTIYF	TGTGCCAGTAGTCTGCAACAGGGTGTCTCTGGAAACACCATATATTTT
-	once	TRBV7-9	TRBJ1-2	CASSSRAAPGLYGYTF	TGTGCCAGCAGCTCACGCGCGGCACCCGGGCTCTATGGCTACACCTTC
-	-	TRBV7-2	TRBJ1-3	CASSPPRPSGNTIYF	TGTGCCAGCAGCCCACCCCGCCCATCTGGAAACACCATATATTTT
TRBD2	-	TRBV5-4	TRBJ2-1	CASSSGLAMDREQFF	TGTGCCAGCAGCTCGGGACTAGCGATGGATCGGGAGCAGTTCTTC
TRBD2	-	TRBV5-6	TRBJ2-3	CASSLGFGGSVGTDTQYF	TGTGCCAGCAGCTTGGGGTTCGGCGGGAGCGTTGGCACAGATACGCAGTATTTT
TRBD1	-	TRBV28	TRBJ1-4	CASSPPGQGLLFNEKLFF	TGTGCCAGCAGTCCTCCCGGACAGGGGTTACTTTTTAATGAAAAACTGTTTTTT
-	-	TRBV29-1	TRBJ2-1	CSVEERVTFNNEQFF	TGCAGCGTTGAAGAGAGGGTAACATTTAACAATGAGCAGTTCTTC
TRBD1	-	TRBV9	TRBJ2-2	CASSGQGTGELFF	TGTGCCAGCAGCGGACAGGGGACCGGGGAGCTGTTTTTT
-	-	TRBV7-2	TRBJ2-1	CASSFYFSGIGNSYNEQFF	TGTGCCAGCAGCTTTTATTTCAGCGGTATCGGGAACTCCTACAATGAGCAGTTCTTC
-	-	TRBV5-1	TRBJ1-1	CASRMGGPNTEAFF	TGCGCCAGCAGGATGGGCGGCCCCAACACTGAAGCTTTCTTT
-	-	TRBV11-2	TRBJ2-5	CASSLDRVEETQYF	TGTGCCAGCAGCTTAGACAGGGTTGAAGAGACCCAGTACTTC
TRBD1	-	TRBV28	TRBJ1-5	CASSWGQLNQPQHF	TGTGCCAGCAGTTGGGGACAGCTCAATCAGCCCCAGCATTTT
-	-	TRBV11-1	TRBJ2-1	CASSSVADYNEQFF	TGTGCCAGCAGCTCAGTAGCGGACTACAATGAGCAGTTCTTC
TRBD1	once	TRBV7-2	TRBJ2-7	CASSLQLTGGGVEQYF	TGTGCCAGCAGCTTGCAGTTGACAGGGGGAGGTGTCGAGCAGTACTTC
TRBD1	-	TRBV28	TRBJ1-5	CASSPDRGWLGNQPQHF	TGTGCCAGCAGCCCGGACAGGGGGTGGTTGGGCAATCAGCCCCAGCATTTT
-	-	TRBV27	TRBJ1-1	CASSLFGFGNTEAFF	TGTGCCAGCAGTTTATTCGGCTTTGGGAACACTGAAGCTTTCTTT
-	-	TRBV30	TRBJ1-5	CAWAGGSNQPQHF	TGTGCCTGGGCAGGCGGGAGCAATCAGCCCCAGCATTTT
TRBD1	-	TRBV4-3	TRBJ2-7	CASSRDSFSYEQYF	TGCGCCAGCAGTCGGGACAGCTTCTCCTACGAGCAGTACTTC
TRBD2	-	TRBV4-3	TRBJ2-7	CASSRGVGASGSHEQYF	TGCGCCAGCAGCCGAGGGGTAGGGGCTAGCGGGAGCCACGAGCAGTACTTC